This TCR delta chain was identified during a study of gamma-delta chains in newborns, infants, children. Study at large: Polyclonal expansion of innate γδ T cells after birth follows microbial exposure.

This clone was counted a few times. TCRdb re-called the reads with CATT. The table shows just under 5,000 delta-chain clones, with 3% to 3.5% occurring only once. This CDR3 is 19 amino acids long. Germline CDR1 is GEAIGNYY and CDR2 is EKD. V was pared by 0 bases and J by 0 bases, with 6 bases of the junction left unmatched. The J gene is TRDJ3, the V gene TRDV2; TRDD3 aligns across 8 bases. The material sequenced was blood. The source is a child who was a newborn, infant or young child, either healthy, febrile or measles-vaccinated (not recorded which). The CDR3 DNA reads as TGTGCCTGTGACACCGTACTGGGGGCCCGCTCCTGGGACACCCGACAGATGTTTTTC. It yields the protein CACDTVLGARSWDTRQMFF.